The rows below give T cell receptor beta chains drawn from one sample of a study of cytomegalovirus exposure and HLA in healthy donors. The table came from immunoSEQ multiplex PCR; TCRdb's copy has only in-frame clones and leaves some out. The sample lists about 89,000 clones; under 85% were seen once. Specimen: PBMCs. The receptors shown here come from a female donor in good health and CMV-seropositive. The CDR3 runs from the conserved cysteine through the conserved F or W. Fields, in order: D gene, clone size, V gene, J gene, CDR3 protein, CDR3 DNA. A D gene is named only where the DNA matches it firmly. Clone size is given for some rows only: seen once, a few or many times, or a class if the clone is expanded.

-	-	TRBV2	TRBJ1-2	CASSDPDADYGCTF	TGTGCCAGCAGTGACCCGGACGCTGACTATGGCTGCACCTTC
-	-	TRBV7-9	TRBJ2-2	CASSLGGPFELFF	TGTGCCAGCAGCTTGGGGGGTCCGTTTGAGCTGTTTTTT
TRBD1	-	TRBV18	TRBJ1-3	CASSPPDRGYGNTIYF	TGTGCCAGCTCACCACCGGACAGGGGTTATGGAAACACCATATATTTT
TRBD2	-	TRBV7-9	TRBJ2-1	CASSLGGGLYNEQFF	TGTGCCAGCAGCTTAGGGGGGGGGTTGTACAATGAGCAGTTCTTC
TRBD2	once	TRBV27	TRBJ2-3	CASRTSGDTQYF	TGTGCCAGCAGGACTAGCGGAGATACGCAGTATTTT
TRBD1	-	TRBV15	TRBJ1-2	CATSPLGQRFYGYTF	TGTGCCACCAGCCCCCTGGGACAGAGATTCTATGGCTACACCTTC
TRBD1	-	TRBV29-1	TRBJ1-1	CSVTDRGDTEAFF	TGCAGCGTTACCGACAGGGGGGACACTGAAGCTTTCTTT
TRBD1	-	TRBV6-5	TRBJ2-7	CASSKRDRVYEQYF	TGTGCCAGCAGTAAACGGGACAGGGTCTACGAGCAGTACTTC
-	once	TRBV7-2	TRBJ1-2	CASSLGRQVGIFNYGYTF	TGTGCCAGCAGCTTAGGGCGTCAGGTCGGGATATTTAACTATGGCTACACCTTC
-	-	TRBV4-1	TRBJ1-5	CASSQVHGNVNQPQHF	TGCGCCAGCAGCCAAGTTCACGGTAATGTCAATCAGCCCCAGCATTTT
-	once	TRBV27	TRBJ1-2	CASLRGHGYTF	TGTGCCAGTCTGCGGGGGCATGGCTACACCTTC
TRBD1	-	TRBV5-1	TRBJ1-2	CASSKGQDGYTF	TGCGCCAGCAGCAAGGGACAGGATGGCTACACCTTC
-	-	TRBV7-9	TRBJ2-5	CASSLPTYSQETQYF	TGTGCCAGCAGCTTACCCACCTACAGCCAAGAGACCCAGTACTTC
TRBD1	-	TRBV5-1	TRBJ1-2	CASSTGTGGGYGYTF	TGCGCCAGCAGCACCGGGACAGGGGGAGGCTATGGCTACACCTTC
TRBD1	-	TRBV7-2	TRBJ2-7	CASSLEYRGQYF	TGTGCCAGCAGCTTAGAGTACAGGGGGCAGTACTTC
TRBD1	-	TRBV5-6	TRBJ1-2	CASTLRGSNYGYTF	TGTGCCAGCACCCTCAGGGGGTCCAACTATGGCTACACCTTC
-	-	TRBV2	TRBJ1-5	CASRQDRNRSNQPQHF	TGTGCCTCCCGACAGGACAGAAACCGTAGCAATCAGCCCCAGCATTTT
-	-	TRBV5-5	TRBJ1-5	CASSPGGGAGQPQHF	TGTGCCAGCAGCCCTGGGGGGGGCGCGGGTCAGCCCCAGCATTTT
-	-	TRBV28	TRBJ1-2	CASSLNGYGYTF	TGTGCCAGCAGTTTGAACGGTTATGGCTACACCTTC
-	-	TRBV2	TRBJ1-1	CASRGGEYTEAFF	TGTGCCAGCAGGGGGGGGGAATACACTGAAGCTTTCTTT
TRBD1	once	TRBV4-1	TRBJ1-2	CASSQGGTGGSYGYTF	TGCGCCAGCAGCCAAGGTGGGACAGGGGGGTCGTATGGCTACACCTTC
-	-	TRBV11-2	TRBJ2-7	CASSLANYEQYF	TGTGCCAGCAGCTTAGCCAACTACGAGCAGTACTTC
TRBD2	once	TRBV6-6	TRBJ2-3	CASSPLLAASTDTQYF	TGTGCCAGCAGTCCACTACTAGCGGCTAGCACAGATACGCAGTATTTT
-	-	TRBV19	TRBJ1-5	CASTPLRGPQHF	TGTGCCAGTACCCCCCTGAGAGGCCCCCAGCATTTT
TRBD1	-	TRBV7-6	TRBJ2-5	CASSSRQGRSRETQYF	TGTGCCAGCAGCTCACGACAGGGCAGATCGAGAGAGACCCAGTACTTC
-	once	TRBV4-1	TRBJ1-1	CASSQAAGAITEAFF	TGCGCCAGCAGCCAAGCGGCAGGGGCGATCACTGAAGCTTTCTTT
TRBD1	-	TRBV7-8	TRBJ1-1	CASSFPGTANTEAFF	TGTGCCAGCAGCTTCCCCGGGACAGCGAACACTGAAGCTTTCTTT
TRBD2	-	TRBV9	TRBJ2-7	CASSITSGPYEQYF	TGTGCCAGCAGCATAACTAGCGGGCCCTACGAGCAGTACTTC
TRBD1	-	TRBV19	TRBJ1-5	CASSLYRDREVQPQHF	TGTGCCAGTAGTTTATACCGGGACAGGGAGGTTCAGCCCCAGCATTTT
TRBD1	-	TRBV14	TRBJ2-7	CASSLRTGLPYEQYF	TGTGCCAGCAGCCTCAGGACAGGCCTACCCTACGAGCAGTACTTC
TRBD2	-	TRBV4-2	TRBJ2-1	CASSQDLAGFYNEQFF	TGTGCCAGCAGCCAGGACCTAGCGGGCTTTTACAATGAGCAGTTCTTC
TRBD2	-	TRBV5-1	TRBJ2-3	CASSLDGGAFSTDTQYF	TGCGCCAGCAGCTTGGACGGGGGGGCTTTTAGCACAGATACGCAGTATTTT
-	-	TRBV28	TRBJ1-1	CASRLPPGAGGGTEAFF	TGTGCCAGCCGTTTACCCCCCGGGGCAGGTGGGGGGACTGAAGCTTTCTTT
-	-	TRBV5-1	TRBJ2-1	CASSLVGGTYNEQFF	TGCGCCAGCAGCTTGGTTGGCGGGACCTACAATGAGCAGTTCTTC
TRBD1	-	TRBV7-2	TRBJ2-7	CASSFYRGASYEQYF	TGTGCCAGCAGCTTCTACAGGGGAGCCTCCTACGAGCAGTACTTC
TRBD1	-	TRBV29-1	TRBJ2-2	CSVETGRGELFF	TGCAGCGTCGAGACAGGGCGCGGGGAGCTGTTTTTT
TRBD1	-	TRBV5-1	TRBJ2-1	CASSFLQGTYNEQFF	TGCGCCAGCAGCTTTTTACAGGGGACCTACAATGAGCAGTTCTTC
-	-	TRBV29-1	TRBJ2-7	CSVVTRTVSYEQYF	TGCAGCGTTGTTACGAGGACAGTCTCCTACGAGCAGTACTTC
-	-	TRBV6-5	TRBJ2-4	CASSPRAKNIQYF	TGTGCCAGCAGCCCTAGAGCCAAAAACATTCAGTACTTC
TRBD2	few	TRBV7-8	TRBJ2-3	CASSLAFRTSGRNDTQYF	TGTGCCAGCAGCTTAGCGTTTAGGACTAGCGGGAGGAATGATACGCAGTATTTT
-	-	TRBV7-9	TRBJ1-6	CASSLPGETPLHF	TGTGCCAGCAGCTTGCCGGGGGAAACACCCCTCCACTTT